The 24 T cell receptor beta chains reported below all come from one sample, sequenced in a study of blood T cell repertoires in COVID-19. Assay used: immunoSEQ multiplex PCR; TCRdb lists only in-frame clones, some missing. The table records about 240,000 clones, roughly nine tenths of them present only once. Specimen: peripheral blood. These TCRs come from a man aged 60 to 69 who had recovered from COVID-19.

CDR3 nucleotides: TGTGCCAGCAGGGAGGGTATCACAGGGGTAGATGGCTACACCTTC. Its protein product is CASREGITGVDGYTF. The chain joins TRBV6-5 to TRBJ1-2, with TRBD1 matching 7 bases. With V trimmed by 6 bases and J by 6 bases, 13 bases remained unmatched. CDR3 length equals 15 residues. Germline V gene data show CDR1 as MNHEY and CDR2 as SVGAGI.

The sample holds a few counts of this clone. This rearrangement joins TRBV9 to TRBJ2-7; 10 nucleotides match TRBD1. Germline trimming cut 2 bases from V and 3 bases from J; bases unmatched to any gene: 2. The CDR3 has 14 amino acids. The germline CDR1 and CDR2 sequences are SGDLS and YYNGEE. The CDR3 protein is CASSVGTGVYEQYF. The CDR3, as DNA: TGTGCCAGCAGCGTCGGGACAGGGGTCTACGAGCAGTACTTC.

The CDR3 coding sequence is TGTGCCAGCAGCTCCACGAACAGCTACGAGCAGTACTTC. Protein sequence: CASSSTNSYEQYF. The V call is TRBV11-3, the J call TRBJ2-7, with D hard to call. V was cut by 4 bases and J by 3 bases, with 10 bases left in between. CDR3 size: 13 residues. Germline V CDR1 and CDR2: SGHNT, YENEEA.

This chain links TRBV6-5 with TRBJ1-2; tentatively, D is TRBD1 (5 bases). V lost 6 bases, J lost 3 bases, and 11 bases lay in between. The V gene's germline CDR1 is MNHEY and CDR2 SVGAGI. The CDR3 has 13 amino acids. CDR3 nucleotide sequence: TGTGCCAGCAGCAGGGTTTCGGACTATGGCTACACCTTC. Translation: CASSRVSDYGYTF.

The V gene is TRBV27, the J gene TRBJ2-4; maybe TRBD2 (7 bases). CDR1 and CDR2 from the germline V gene are MNHEY and SMNVEV (reference sequence). CDR3 size: 18 residues. Trimming shortened V by 2 bases and J by 1 base, and 18 bases separated the two germline ends. CDR3 protein: CASSLIWRGLGAKNIQYF. CDR3 nucleotide sequence: TGTGCCAGCAGTTTAATTTGGCGGGGGCTAGGGGCCAAAAACATTCAGTACTTC.

The chain couples TRBV7-2 to TRBJ2-2, with 11 bases that match TRBD2. Germline lookup yields CDR1 SGHTA and CDR2 FQGNSA. The CDR3 length is 17 residues. Trimming cost V 6 bases and J 3 bases; bases outside gene matches: 9. CDR3 residues: CASRSIAGGRDTGELFF. CDR3 bases: TGTGCCAGCAGAAGTATAGCGGGGGGGCGCGACACCGGGGAGCTGTTTTTT.

The V gene is TRBV9, the J gene TRBJ1-1; 7 positions agree with TRBD1. The CDR3 covers 15 residues. Germline loops: CDR1 SGDLS, CDR2 YYNGEE. V was clipped by 3 bases and J by 4 bases; unmatched bases: 9. CDR3 region: CASSDLGGGGTEAFF. The CDR3 bases are TGTGCCAGCAGCGACCTAGGGGGCGGTGGCACTGAAGCTTTCTTT.

Only a few counts were recorded for this clone. This chain links TRBV7-9 with TRBJ1-6; 8 positions match TRBD1. Losses at the gene ends were 8 bases for V and 9 bases for J; bases not matched to a gene: 3. CDR3 length equals 12 residues. CDR1 is SEHNR, CDR2 FQNEAQ, per germline (reference sequence). The CDR3 protein is CASGQGFSPLHF. In nucleotides, the CDR3 is TGTGCCAGCGGACAGGGCTTTTCACCCCTCCACTTT.

CDR3: CASSSLPGTGTYEQYF. The CDR3, as DNA: TGTGCCAGTAGTAGCTTGCCCGGGACAGGGACCTACGAGCAGTACTTC. V gene TRBV19 combines with J gene TRBJ2-7, with 9 bases that match TRBD1. Losses at the gene ends were 4 bases for V and 2 bases for J; bases not matched to a gene: 9. CDR3 size: 16 residues. CDR1 is LNHDA and CDR2 is SQIVND in the germline V gene (reference sequence).

This chain joins TRBV15 and TRBJ1-4; unclear D gene. The CDR3 runs to 16 residues. Germline assignment: CDR1 LNHNV and CDR2 YYDKDF (reference sequence). V dropped 1 base and J dropped 2 bases, with 11 bases sitting between them. In DNA form, the CDR3 reads TGTGCCACCAGCAGAGGCGCCGGGATCACTAATGAAAAACTGTTTTTT. It specifies CATSRGAGITNEKLFF.

The J gene is TRBJ2-7, the V gene TRBV7-2, with D tentatively TRBD1 (5 bases). The CDR3 loop spans 15 amino acids. Per germline, CDR1 SGHTA and CDR2 FQGNSA. V dropped 1 base and J dropped 0 bases, with 10 bases sitting between them. In DNA form, the CDR3 reads TGTGCCAGCAGCTTAGGCGACAGCTACTCCTACGAGCAGTACTTC. This encodes CASSLGDSYSYEQYF.

The genes are TRBV5-1 and TRBJ2-7; 7 bases map to TRBD2. The junction had 32 bases not matched to a gene; V was cut back by 4 bases and J by 13 bases. The length of the CDR3 is 19 residues. Germline V CDR1 and CDR2: SGHRS, YFSETQ. The CDR3 bases are TGCGCCAGCAGCGCATCCGGGACGAGGGGCGGCGGTCTAGCTAGCGGACCTTACTTC. Translating it yields CASSASGTRGGGLASGPYF. The full variable domain, in which reference TRBV5-1 and TRBJ2-7 provide the parts outside the CDR3, is KAGVTQTPRYLIKTRGQQVTLSCSPISGHRSVSWYQQTPGQGLQFLFEYFSETQRNKGNFPGRFSGRQFSNSRSEMNVSTLELGDSALYLCASSASGTRGGGLASGPYFGPGTRLTVT.

V gene TRBV24-1 combines with J gene TRBJ2-3, with D perhaps matching TRBD2 (7 bases). Trimming cost V 6 bases and J 5 bases, with 23 bases left between them. The CDR3 runs to 17 residues. Germline V gene lookup returns CDR1 KGHDR and CDR2 SFDVKD. The CDR3 sequence is CATSSTRWGGAGDTQYF. CDR3 nucleotides: TGTGCCACCAGTTCCACCCGTTGGGGGGGGGCTGGAGATACGCAGTATTTT.

The chain combines TRBV2 with TRBJ1-5; weak D call: TRBD1 (6 bases). Germline loops: CDR1 SNHLY, CDR2 FYNNEI. V was cut by 6 bases and J by 4 bases, with 13 bases left in between. This CDR3 is built from 14 residues. CDR3 residues: CASRKTGKNQPQHF. The CDR3 nucleotides are TGTGCCAGCAGAAAGACAGGAAAAAATCAGCCCCAGCATTTT.

The chain couples TRBV28 to TRBJ2-3; no definite D call. V dropped 4 bases and J dropped 2 bases, with 16 bases sitting between them. Germline V gene data show CDR1 as MDHEN and CDR2 as SYDVKM. The CDR3 runs to 16 residues. The CDR3 DNA is TGTGCCAGCAGTTCGAATCCGGGTCCCACCACAGATACGCAGTATTTT. It codes for CASSSNPGPTTDTQYF. Full variable domain (rest looked up from reference TRBV28 and TRBJ2-3): DVKVTQSSRYLVKRTGEKVFLECVQDMDHENMFWYRQDPGLGLRLIYFSYDVKMKEKGDIPEGYSVSREKKERFSLILESASTNQTSMYLCASSSNPGPTTDTQYFGPGTRLTVL.

The chain has TRBV11-3 and TRBJ2-3; 9 bases match TRBD2. The germline CDR1 and CDR2 sequences are SGHNT and YENEEA. The CDR3 consists of 15 residues. J gave up 0 bases and V 4 bases, and 2 bases lay outside the gene matches. The CDR3 reads CASSSGLASTDTQYF. Here the CDR3 DNA reads TGTGCCAGCAGCTCGGGACTAGCTAGCACAGATACGCAGTATTTT. Full variable domain (rest looked up from reference TRBV11-3 and TRBJ2-3): EAGVVQSPRYKIIEKKQPVAFWCNPISGHNTLYWYLQNLGQGPELLIRYENEEAVDDSQLPKDRFSAERLKGVDSTLKIQPAELGDSAVYLCASSSGLASTDTQYFGPGTRLTVL.

This chain joins TRBV24-1 and TRBJ1-5; 12 bases fit TRBD1. Germline V CDR1 and CDR2: KGHDR, SFDVKD. This CDR3 region has 14 residues. With 9 bases clipped from V and 2 bases from J, the junction kept 1 base outside the gene matches. In nucleotides, the CDR3 is TGTGCCACCGGGACAGGGGGCGGCAATCAGCCCCAGCATTTT. It codes for CATGTGGGNQPQHF.

This chain joins TRBV4-1 and TRBJ2-5, with TRBD1 matching over 9 bases. V lost 3 bases and J lost 3; bases outside the gene matches: 5. The CDR3 is made up of 15 amino acids. Germline-derived CDR1 and CDR2 are MGHRA and YSYEKL. CDR3 sequence: CASSQPGQGKETQYF. CDR3 coding DNA: TGCGCCAGCAGCCAGCCGGGACAGGGAAAAGAGACCCAGTACTTC.

V and J are TRBV5-6 and TRBJ2-3; 8 nucleotides match TRBD2. V was pared by 3 bases and J by 2 bases, with 5 bases of the junction left unmatched. This CDR3 has 15 residues. The germline V gene encodes CDR1 SGHDT and CDR2 YYEEEE. CDR3 amino acids: CASSYRGGLTDTQYF. As DNA, the CDR3 is TGTGCCAGCAGCTACCGGGGGGGCCTCACAGATACGCAGTATTTT.

The V gene is TRBV3-1 (or the pseudogene TRBV3-2), the J gene TRBJ2-4; TRBD2 matches at 9 bases. This CDR3 is built from 18 residues. CDR1 and CDR2 (germline): LGHDT, YNNKEL (reference sequence). J was trimmed by 0 bases and V by 0 bases; bases with no gene match: 6. The CDR3 loop reads CASSQDLGGGAAKNIQYF. The CDR3 DNA reads TGTGCCAGCAGCCAAGACCTTGGCGGGGGGGCAGCCAAAAACATTCAGTACTTC.

The chain combines TRBV19 with TRBJ1-1; possibly TRBD1 for D (6 bases). V lost 3 bases to trimming and J lost 2 bases, with 13 bases between them. CDR1 and CDR2 from the germline V gene are LNHDA and SQIVND (reference sequence). The CDR3 covers 15 residues. The CDR3 nucleotides read TGTGCCAGTAGTATTACTTCGGACAGAAACACTGAAGCTTTCTTT. Encoded protein: CASSITSDRNTEAFF. Full variable domain (rest looked up from reference TRBV19 and TRBJ1-1): DGGITQSPKYLFRKEGQNVTLSCEQNLNHDAMYWYRQDPGQGLRLIYYSQIVNDFQKGDIAEGYSVSREKKESFPLTVTSAQKNPTAFYLCASSITSDRNTEAFFGQGTRLTVV.

The chain links TRBV5-6 to TRBJ2-7, with D maybe TRBD2 (5 bases). CDR3 length equals 13 residues. Germline assignment: CDR1 SGHDT and CDR2 YYEEEE. V was cut by 4 bases and J by 2 bases, with 10 bases left in between. Written as DNA, the CDR3 is TGTGCCAGCAGCCGCGGGTCAACCTACGAGCAGTACGTC. This encodes CASSRGSTYEQYV.

The chain couples TRBV6-5 to TRBJ2-7, with 7 positions matching TRBD2. The V gene end was trimmed by 8 bases and the J gene end by 3 bases; junction bases not matched to a gene: 7. Looked up from germline, CDR1 is MNHEY and CDR2 is SVGAGI. The CDR3 extends over 13 amino acids. CDR3 nucleotide sequence: TGTGCCAGCGGCCCACGCGGGGGCTACGAGCAGTACGTC. It translates to CASGPRGGYEQYV.

This clone was seen only once. The rearrangement uses TRBV18 and TRBJ2-7; D might be TRBD2 (6 bases). This CDR3 has 13 amino acids. The germline V and J ends were trimmed by 2 bases and 3 bases, with 8 bases remaining between them. The germline V gene encodes CDR1 KGHSH and CDR2 LQKENI. Here the CDR3 reads CASSPAGFYEQYF. In DNA form, the CDR3 reads TGTGCCAGCTCACCAGCGGGATTCTACGAGCAGTACTTC.